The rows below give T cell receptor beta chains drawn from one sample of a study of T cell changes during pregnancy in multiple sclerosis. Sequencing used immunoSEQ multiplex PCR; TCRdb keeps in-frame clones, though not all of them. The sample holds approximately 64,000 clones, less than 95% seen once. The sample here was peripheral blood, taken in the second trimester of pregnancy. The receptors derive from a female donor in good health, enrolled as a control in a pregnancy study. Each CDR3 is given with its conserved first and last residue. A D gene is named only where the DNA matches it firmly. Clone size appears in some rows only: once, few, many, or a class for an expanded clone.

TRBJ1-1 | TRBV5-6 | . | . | CASSLASNTEAFF | TGTGCCAGCAGCTTGGCCTCGAACACTGAAGCTTTCTTT
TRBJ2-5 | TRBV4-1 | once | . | CASSPTAYQETQYF | TGCGCCAGCAGCCCGACAGCGTACCAAGAGACCCAGTACTTC
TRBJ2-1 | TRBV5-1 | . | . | CASRDQGVQFF | TGCGCCAGCAGGGACCAAGGGGTTCAGTTCTTC
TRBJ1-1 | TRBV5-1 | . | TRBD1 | CASSPETGGTEAFF | TGCGCCAGCAGCCCAGAGACAGGGGGCACTGAAGCTTTCTTT
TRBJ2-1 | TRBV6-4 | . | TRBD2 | CASSPSGGTYNEQFF | TGTGCCAGCAGTCCCAGCGGGGGGACTTACAATGAGCAGTTCTTC
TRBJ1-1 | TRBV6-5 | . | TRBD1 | CASSPTGGTEAFF | TGTGCCAGCAGCCCGACAGGGGGGACTGAAGCTTTCTTT
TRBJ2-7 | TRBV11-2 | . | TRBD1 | CASTGQGAREQYF | TGTGCCAGCACCGGACAGGGGGCTCGCGAGCAGTACTTC
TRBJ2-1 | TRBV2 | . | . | CASSSTRYNEQFF | TGTGCCAGCAGTAGCACTAGATACAATGAGCAGTTCTTC
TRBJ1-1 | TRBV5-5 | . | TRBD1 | CASSFGQGDFTFF | TGTGCCAGCAGCTTCGGACAGGGTGATTTTACTTTCTTT
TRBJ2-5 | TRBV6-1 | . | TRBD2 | CASSEVGLAGGLGETQYF | TGTGCCAGCAGTGAAGTAGGACTAGCGGGGGGGTTGGGCGAGACCCAGTACTTC
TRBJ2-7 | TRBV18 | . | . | CASSPQGLTVTYEQYF | TGTGCCAGCTCACCCCAGGGACTCACGGTAACCTACGAGCAGTACTTC
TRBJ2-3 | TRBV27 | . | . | CASSLSSHNTDTQYF | TGTGCCAGCAGTTTATCGAGCCATAACACAGATACGCAGTATTTT
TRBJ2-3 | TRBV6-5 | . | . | CASSLQGSSTDTQYF | TGTGCCAGCTCCCTTCAGGGATCTAGCACAGATACGCAGTATTTT
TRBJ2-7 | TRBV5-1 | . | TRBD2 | CASSLYAGLGLAYSEQYF | TGCGCCAGCAGCTTATATGCGGGATTGGGACTAGCGTATAGCGAGCAGTACTTC
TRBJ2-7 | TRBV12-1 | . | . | CASSFVGGVWSYEQYF | TGTGCCAGCAGCTTTGTTGGGGGCGTATGGTCCTACGAGCAGTACTTC
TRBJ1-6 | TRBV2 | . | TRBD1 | CASIRQGPMNSPLHF | TGTGCCAGCATCAGACAGGGACCTATGAATTCACCCCTCCACTTT
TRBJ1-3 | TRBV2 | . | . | CASSAPQISGNTIYF | TGTGCCAGCAGTGCGCCCCAGATCTCTGGAAACACCATATATTTT
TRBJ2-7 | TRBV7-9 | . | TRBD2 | CASSSGTSGNSYEQYF | TGTGCCAGCAGCAGCGGGACTAGCGGGAACTCCTACGAGCAGTACTTC